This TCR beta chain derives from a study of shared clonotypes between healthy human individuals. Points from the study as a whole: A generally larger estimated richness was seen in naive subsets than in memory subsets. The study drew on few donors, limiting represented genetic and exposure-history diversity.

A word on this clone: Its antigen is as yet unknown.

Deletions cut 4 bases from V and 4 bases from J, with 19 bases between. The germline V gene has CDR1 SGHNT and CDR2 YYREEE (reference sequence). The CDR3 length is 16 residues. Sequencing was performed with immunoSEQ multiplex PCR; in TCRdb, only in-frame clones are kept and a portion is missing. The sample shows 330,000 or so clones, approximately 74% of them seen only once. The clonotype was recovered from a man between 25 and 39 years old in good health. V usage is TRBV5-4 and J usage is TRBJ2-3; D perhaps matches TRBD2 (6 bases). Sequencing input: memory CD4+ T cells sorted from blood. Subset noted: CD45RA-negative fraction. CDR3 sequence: CASSHETRGHSDTQYF. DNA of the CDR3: TGTGCCAGCAGCCACGAGACTAGAGGACATTCAGATACGCAGTATTTT.